Listed here are 9 T cell receptor beta chains from one sample, sequenced in a study of blood T cells in healthy people across ages. A second PCR of roughly 7 to 11 cycles used a sample-barcoded 5' primer and a J-beta primer mix. TCRdb called the 5' RACE reads again in MiXCR, with one record for every CDR3 protein. The sample lists hundreds of thousands of distinct CDR3 sequences, over 45% seen once, with around a third in the top ten. Sequenced material: blood. All receptors come from a woman aged 55-75 years in good health.

The chain uses TRBV2 and TRBJ2-7, with TRBD1 matching 9 bases. Per germline, CDR1 SNHLY and CDR2 FYNNEI. With V trimmed by 3 bases and J by 4 bases, 4 bases remained unmatched. The CDR3 is made up of 14 amino acids. CDR3 coding DNA: TGTGCCAGCAGTGACGACAGGGGGTGGTACGAGCAGTACTTC. The encoded protein is CASSDDRGWYEQYF.

The rearrangement joins TRBV5-1 to TRBJ2-1, with 10 nucleotides matching TRBD2. Germline V lookup: CDR1 SGHRS, CDR2 YFSETQ. The CDR3 is made up of 16 amino acids. Trimming cost V 4 bases and J 4 bases; bases outside gene matches: 8. The CDR3 sequence: CASSETLAGPYNEQFF. DNA of the CDR3: TGCGCCAGCAGCGAAACACTAGCGGGACCTTACAATGAGCAGTTCTTC.

The V gene is TRBV6-4, the J gene TRBJ2-5; TRBD2 matches 12 bases. This CDR3 contains 15 residues. Per germline, CDR1 MRHNA and CDR2 SNTAGT. After removal of 0 bases from V and 11 bases from J, the junction contained 7 bases not matched to a gene. Written as DNA, the CDR3 is TGTGCCAGCAGTGACTCGACTAGCGGGAGTAATGAGCAGTACTTC. It encodes CASSDSTSGSNEQYF.

This clonotype appeared a few times. CDR3 protein: CASTRGGGDTGELFF. CDR3 coding DNA: TGTGCCAGCACCCGGGGGGGAGGCGACACCGGGGAGCTGTTTTTT. The chain links TRBV12-3 or TRBV12-4 to TRBJ2-2; 8 nucleotides agree with TRBD2. This CDR3 is 15 amino acids long. The ends lost 7 bases at V and 3 bases at J; junction bases unmatched: 7.

The V call is TRBV9, the J call TRBJ2-1; 7 nucleotides align to TRBD1. Germline CDR1 and CDR2: SGDLS and YYNGEE. The CDR3 is made up of 12 amino acids. V was pared by 10 bases and J by 13 bases, with 14 bases of the junction left unmatched. The CDR3 DNA reads as TGTGCCTCAGGGGGAGAATGGGAGACCCAGTTCTTC. It yields the protein CASGGEWETQFF.

The J gene is TRBJ2-1, the V gene TRBV7-9, with 10 bases that match TRBD2. Trimming cost V 8 bases and J 5 bases; bases outside gene matches: 3. This CDR3 comprises 13 residues. The germline CDR1 and CDR2 sequences are SEHNR and FQNEAQ (reference sequence). The CDR3 nucleotides read TGTGCCAGCGGACTAGCGGTGAACAATGAGCAGTTCTTC. Its translation: CASGLAVNNEQFF.

V gene TRBV7-2 combines with J gene TRBJ2-1; 7 bases are a match to TRBD1. This CDR3 is 17 amino acids long. Trimming at V came to 5 bases and at J to 2 bases, leaving 12 bases not matched to a gene. Germline V gene data show CDR1 as SGHTA and CDR2 as FQGNSA. CDR3 residues: CASSARQGPSPYNEQFF. The CDR3 nucleotides read TGTGCCAGCAGCGCTCGACAGGGACCCAGCCCCTACAATGAGCAGTTCTTC.

The J gene is TRBJ2-7, the V gene TRBV20-1; a possible D gene is TRBD2 (6 bases). Between the trimmed V and J ends, which lost 3 bases and 3 bases, there was a span of 9 bases. The CDR3 is made up of 12 amino acids. Germline loops: CDR1 DFQATT, CDR2 SNEGSKA (reference sequence). This chain's CDR3 is CSARVADYEQYF. The CDR3 nucleotides are TGCAGTGCTAGGGTAGCGGACTACGAGCAGTACTTC.

V is TRBV29-1 and J is TRBJ2-1; no firm D call. Germline V gives CDR1 SQVTM, CDR2 ANQGSEA. Trimming shortened V by 4 bases and J by 0 bases, and 7 bases separated the two germline ends. The CDR3 contains 13 residues. Written as DNA, the CDR3 is TGCAGCGTTGCCAGCAGCTCCTACAATGAGCAGTTCTTC. Amino acids: CSVASSSYNEQFF.